This T cell receptor (beta chain) was retrieved from a study of Graves' ophthalmopathy and Graves' hyperthyroidism. Whole-study findings and limits: An approximately 83% specificity and nearly 90% sensitivity were achieved by a 13-signature model that separated ophthalmopathy from stable hyperthyroidism.

For repertoire sequencing, the TCR beta CDR3 regions were amplified from RNA transcripts. First-round RT-PCR relied on HTBI primers, and a second-round multiplex PCR came next. Each CDR3 protein gets one entry after TCRdb re-called the multiplex PCR reads with MiXCR. The table records about 230,000 distinct CDR3 sequences, around 45% of them present only once. The CDR3 sequence is 18 residues long. Germline V gene lookup returns CDR1 SGHTA and CDR2 FQGNSA. The trim removed 5 bases at V and 2 bases at J, leaving 17 bases unmatched. None of the included patients had other autoimmune diseases, uncontrolled infections, pregnancy or lactation, as these led to exclusion. Sampling about 9.7 ml of fresh peripheral blood provided the PBMCs. A word on this clonotype: Its cognate antigen is unknown.

The TCR was taken from an adult man with Graves' ophthalmopathy. V gene TRBV7-2 combines with J gene TRBJ1-2, with 7 bases matching TRBD1. Sample: peripheral blood. The CDR3 DNA reads as TGTGCCAGCAGCCCTCTTGGCGGGGATTTACAGGGGAACTATGGCTACACCTTC. Translated: CASSPLGGDLQGNYGYTF.